Sequencing of this T cell receptor beta chain was carried out in a study of regulatory T cells in long-lasting Graves disease. Study-level results: Favoring TRBV28, TRBJ1-2 and TRBJ2-5 was a feature seen in persistent disease.

This clonotype was detected a few times. Its antigen is not identified. Specified time point: persistent/refractory GD, antithyroid drugs over 5 years with positive TRAb. Generation of the TCR library employed RNA extracted from PBMCs. With V trimmed by 4 bases and J by 0 bases, 7 bases remained unmatched. CDR1 is LNHDA, CDR2 SQIVND, per germline (reference sequence). This CDR3 has 16 amino acids. The TCR beta library used iRepertoire HTBI primers with Arm-PCR amplification of CDR3. One entry per CDR3 protein results from TCRdb running MiXCR on the multiplex PCR reads. This table has roughly 300,000 distinct CDR3 sequences, under 25% appearing once.

The chain recombines TRBV19 with TRBJ1-1; 8 nucleotides line up with TRBD1. This clonotype was sampled from a female donor with Graves disease. Sample: peripheral blood mononuclear cells (PBMCs), taken when the disease was refractory, from a patient treated with antithyroid drugs. The CDR3 nucleotides read TGTGCCAGTAGTAACCCGAGACAGGGGATGAACACTGAAGCTTTCTTT. Amino acid sequence: CASSNPRQGMNTEAFF.